This is a list of T cell receptor beta chains from one sample in a study of blood T cell repertoires in COVID-19. The method was immunoSEQ multiplex PCR; TCRdb's version includes in-frame clones alone and lacks a portion of them. The sample records about 170,000 clones, approximately 92% being singletons. The sequenced material came from peripheral blood. The source is a man between 25 and 39 years old with COVID-19, enrolled during active disease. Both conserved end residues are part of each CDR3. A D gene is named only where the DNA matches it firmly. The listing skips clone size in some rows; elsewhere it reads once, few, many or a size class.

abundance	v_gene	j_gene	d_gene	CDR3aa	CDR3nt
few	TRBV12-2	TRBJ2-1	NA	CASRFLAAGSSYNEQFF	TGTGCAAGTCGCTTCCTAGCGGCCGGCAGCTCCTACAATGAGCAGTTCTTC
NA	TRBV7-2	TRBJ1-2	NA	CASSPWRELGGYTF	TGTGCCAGCAGCCCATGGAGGGAATTAGGTGGCTACACCTTC
NA	TRBV19	TRBJ1-1	NA	CASDFGGVSTEAFF	TGTGCCAGTGATTTTGGGGGGGTGAGCACTGAAGCTTTCTTT
NA	TRBV27	TRBJ2-7	NA	CASSLGGGQTYEQYF	TGTGCCAGCAGTTTAGGGGGCGGACAGACCTACGAGCAGTACTTC
NA	TRBV5-5	TRBJ1-2	TRBD1	CASSPGTGVGSYGYTF	TGTGCCAGCAGCCCAGGGACAGGAGTGGGGTCCTATGGCTACACCTTC
NA	TRBV7-6	TRBJ2-1	TRBD2	CASSLSRASGANEQFF	TGTGCCAGCAGTTTAAGTCGGGCTAGCGGGGCAAATGAGCAGTTCTTC
NA	TRBV29-1	TRBJ2-7	TRBD1	CSVEDRQGFGEQYF	TGCAGCGTTGAAGATAGACAGGGGTTTGGAGAGCAGTACTTC
NA	TRBV3-1/TRBV3-2	TRBJ2-3	TRBD1	CASSLGTGGDSDTQYF	TGTGCCAGCAGCCTGGGGACAGGGGGCGACTCAGATACGCAGTATTTT
few	TRBV7-2	TRBJ1-6	NA	CASSLEEGSRSLHF	TGTGCCAGCAGCTTAGAGGAGGGTTCGAGGTCCCTCCACTTT
NA	TRBV7-2	TRBJ1-3	TRBD1	CASSLSTGAFSGNTIYF	TGTGCCAGCAGCTTATCGACAGGGGCCTTCTCTGGAAACACCATATATTTT
NA	TRBV28	TRBJ2-7	NA	CASRRNRYEQYF	TGTGCCAGCAGGAGGAACCGGTACGAGCAGTACTTC
NA	TRBV12-3/TRBV12-4	TRBJ2-1	NA	CASNKNNEQFF	TGTGCCAGCAATAAAAACAATGAGCAGTTCTTC
NA	TRBV28	TRBJ2-7	TRBD2	CASSFYLTSGGYEQYF	TGTGCCAGCAGTTTCTACTTGACTAGCGGGGGCTACGAGCAGTACTTC
NA	TRBV4-3	TRBJ2-1	TRBD1	CASSRAGTGNEQFF	TGCGCCAGCAGCCGAGCCGGGACAGGGAATGAGCAGTTCTTC
NA	TRBV12-3/TRBV12-4	TRBJ2-1	NA	CASSSGASNEQFF	TGTGCCAGCAGTTCTGGGGCTAGTAATGAGCAGTTCTTC
NA	TRBV5-1	TRBJ2-7	NA	CASKRGQTYEQYF	TGCGCCAGTAAACGGGGACAAACCTACGAGCAGTACTTC
once	TRBV5-4	TRBJ1-6	TRBD1	CASSTGQGVLNSPLHF	TGTGCCAGCAGCACTGGACAGGGAGTCCTCAATTCACCCCTCCACTTT
NA	TRBV4-3	TRBJ2-2	NA	CASSQNPITGELFF	TGCGCCAGCAGCCAAAATCCCATCACCGGGGAGCTGTTTTTT
NA	TRBV3-1/TRBV3-2	TRBJ1-4	TRBD1	CASSQGRQGLNEKLFF	TGTGCCAGCAGCCAAGGTAGACAGGGTTTAAATGAAAAACTGTTTTTT
NA	TRBV2	TRBJ2-7	TRBD1	CASSDPGQAGAYEQYF	TGTGCCAGCAGTGATCCGGGACAGGCAGGCGCCTACGAGCAGTACTTC
NA	TRBV10-3	TRBJ1-2	NA	CAISGGEWDSGYTF	TGTGCCATCAGTGGGGGGGAGTGGGATTCGGGCTACACCTTC
NA	TRBV9	TRBJ2-1	TRBD2	CASSPAGRGGPGEQFF	TGTGCCAGCAGCCCAGCAGGGCGGGGGGGGCCGGGTGAGCAGTTCTTC
NA	TRBV28	TRBJ1-5	NA	CASRLQGYVQDQPQHF	TGTGCCAGCAGACTCCAGGGATACGTTCAGGATCAGCCCCAGCATTTT